The sequence of this T cell receptor (beta chain) was determined in a study of monozygotic twins with inflammatory bowel disease. Concerning this clonotype itself: The antigen is unknown.

Using the 5' RACE reads, TCRdb records one entry per CDR3 protein without DNA. This listing includes 85,000 to 110,000 distinct CDR3 sequences. CDR3 length: 14 residues. The V gene's germline CDR1 is SQVTM and CDR2 ANQGSEA. Study-level points and caveats: Twins with IBD were found to have lower TCRbeta diversity (inverse Simpson) than healthy co-twins. Differences in immunosuppressive treatment may have been a source of added variability in patient repertoires. For IBD patients, clonotypes shared with others were fewer than for healthy twins, especially with disease activity.

J is TRBJ2-2 and V is TRBV29-1. The clonotype was recovered from a human donor with ulcerative colitis or Crohn's disease, or a healthy co-twin of an affected twin (not recorded which). Sequencing input: blood. CDR3 protein: CSVVLGTNTGELFF.